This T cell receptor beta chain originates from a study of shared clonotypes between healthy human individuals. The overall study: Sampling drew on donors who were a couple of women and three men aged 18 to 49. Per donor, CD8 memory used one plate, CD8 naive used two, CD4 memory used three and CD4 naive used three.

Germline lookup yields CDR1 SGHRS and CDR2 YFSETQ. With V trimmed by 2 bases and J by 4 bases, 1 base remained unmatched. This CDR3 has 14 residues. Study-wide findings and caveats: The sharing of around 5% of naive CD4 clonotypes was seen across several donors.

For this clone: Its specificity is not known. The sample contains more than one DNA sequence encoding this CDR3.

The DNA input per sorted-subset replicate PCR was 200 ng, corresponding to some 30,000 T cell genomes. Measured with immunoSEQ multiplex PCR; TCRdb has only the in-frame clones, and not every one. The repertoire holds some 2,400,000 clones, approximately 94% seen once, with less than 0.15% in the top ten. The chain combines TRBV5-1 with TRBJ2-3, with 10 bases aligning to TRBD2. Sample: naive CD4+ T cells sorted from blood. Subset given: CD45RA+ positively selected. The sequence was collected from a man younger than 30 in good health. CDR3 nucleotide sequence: TGCGCCAGCAGCTTTGGACTAGCGGCAGATACGCAGTATTTT. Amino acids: CASSFGLAADTQYF.